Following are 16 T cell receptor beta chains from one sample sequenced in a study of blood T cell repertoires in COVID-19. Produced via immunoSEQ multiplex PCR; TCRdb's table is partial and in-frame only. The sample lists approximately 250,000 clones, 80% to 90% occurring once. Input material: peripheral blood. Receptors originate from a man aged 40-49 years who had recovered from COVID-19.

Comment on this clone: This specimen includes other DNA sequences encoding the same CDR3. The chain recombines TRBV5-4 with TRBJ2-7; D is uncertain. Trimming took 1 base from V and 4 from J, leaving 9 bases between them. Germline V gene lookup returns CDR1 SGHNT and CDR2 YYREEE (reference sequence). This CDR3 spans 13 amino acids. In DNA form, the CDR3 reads TGTGCCAGCAGCTTGACCGGGTCATACGAGCAGTACTTC. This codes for CASSLTGSYEQYF.

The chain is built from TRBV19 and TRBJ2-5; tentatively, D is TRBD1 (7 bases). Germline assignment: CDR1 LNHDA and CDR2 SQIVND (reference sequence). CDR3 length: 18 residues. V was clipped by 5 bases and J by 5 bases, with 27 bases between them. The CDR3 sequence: CASSSGGRGGLPGETQYF. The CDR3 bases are TGTGCCAGTAGTTCAGGGGGGAGAGGGGGCCTGCCCGGGGAGACCCAGTACTTC.

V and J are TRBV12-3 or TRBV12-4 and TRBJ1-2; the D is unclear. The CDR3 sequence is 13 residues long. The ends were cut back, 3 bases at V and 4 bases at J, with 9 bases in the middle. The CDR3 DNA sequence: TGTGCCAGCAGTTTCCGTTCGGGCTATGGCTACACCTTC. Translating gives CASSFRSGYGYTF.

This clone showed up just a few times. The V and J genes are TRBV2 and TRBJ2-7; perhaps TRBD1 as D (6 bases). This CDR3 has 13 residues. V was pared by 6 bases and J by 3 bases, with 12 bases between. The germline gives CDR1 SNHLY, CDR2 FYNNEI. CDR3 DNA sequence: TGTGCCAGCAGGTCAACAGGGAGCTACGAGCAGTACTTC. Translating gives CASRSTGSYEQYF.

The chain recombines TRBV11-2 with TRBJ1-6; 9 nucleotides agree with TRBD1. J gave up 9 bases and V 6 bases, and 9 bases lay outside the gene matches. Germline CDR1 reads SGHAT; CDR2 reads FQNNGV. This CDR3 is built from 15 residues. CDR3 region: CASRVTTGGSSPLHF. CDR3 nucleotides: TGTGCCAGCAGGGTTACGACAGGGGGATCTTCACCCCTCCACTTT.

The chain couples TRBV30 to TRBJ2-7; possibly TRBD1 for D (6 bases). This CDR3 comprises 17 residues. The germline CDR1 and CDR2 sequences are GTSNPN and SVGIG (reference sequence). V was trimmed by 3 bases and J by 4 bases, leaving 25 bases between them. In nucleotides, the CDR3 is TGTGCCTGGAGAGTAAGAAAGCCGGGACACCTGACTTACGAGCAGTACTTC. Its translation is CAWRVRKPGHLTYEQYF.

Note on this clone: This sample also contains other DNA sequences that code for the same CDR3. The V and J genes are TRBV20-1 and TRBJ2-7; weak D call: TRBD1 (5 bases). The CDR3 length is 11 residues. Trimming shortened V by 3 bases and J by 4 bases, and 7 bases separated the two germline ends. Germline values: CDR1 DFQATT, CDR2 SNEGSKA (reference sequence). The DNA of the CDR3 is TGCAGTGCTAGTCAGGGTTACGAGCAGTACTTC. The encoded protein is CSASQGYEQYF.

CDR3 residues: CAWGKGAGNTIYF. The CDR3 nucleotides read TGTGCCTGGGGCAAGGGGGCCGGAAACACCATATATTTT. The V call is TRBV30, the J call TRBJ1-3, with 7 bases lining up with TRBD1. Germline V gene sequence: CDR1 GTSNPN, CDR2 SVGIG (reference sequence). The J segment lost 4 bases and the V segment lost 5 bases, leaving 5 bases of the junction unmatched. This CDR3 is built from 13 residues.

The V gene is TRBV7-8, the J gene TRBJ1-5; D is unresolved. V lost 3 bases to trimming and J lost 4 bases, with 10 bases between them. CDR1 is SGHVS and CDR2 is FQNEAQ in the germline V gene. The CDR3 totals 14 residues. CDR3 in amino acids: CASSFSTGNQPQHF. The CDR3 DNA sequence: TGTGCCAGCAGCTTTTCGACGGGTAATCAGCCCCAGCATTTT.

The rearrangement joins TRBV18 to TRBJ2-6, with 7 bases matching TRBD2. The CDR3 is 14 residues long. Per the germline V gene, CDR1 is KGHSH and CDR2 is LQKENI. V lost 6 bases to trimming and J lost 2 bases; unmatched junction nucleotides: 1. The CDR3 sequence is CASSRGAGANVLTF. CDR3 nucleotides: TGTGCCAGCTCCCGGGGGGCTGGGGCCAACGTCCTGACTTTC. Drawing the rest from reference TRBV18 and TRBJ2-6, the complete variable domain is NAGVMQNPRHLVRRRGQEARLRCSPMKGHSHVYWYRQLPEEGLKFMVYLQKENIIDESGMPKERFSAEFPKEGPSILRIQQVVRGDSAAYFCASSRGAGANVLTFGAGSRLTVL.

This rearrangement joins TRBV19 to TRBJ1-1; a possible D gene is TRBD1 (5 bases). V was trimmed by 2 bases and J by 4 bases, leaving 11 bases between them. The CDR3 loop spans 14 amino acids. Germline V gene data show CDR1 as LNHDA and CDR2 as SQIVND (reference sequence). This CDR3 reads CASSIRRVSTEAFF. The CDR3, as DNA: TGTGCCAGTAGTATACGCAGGGTGAGCACTGAAGCTTTCTTT.

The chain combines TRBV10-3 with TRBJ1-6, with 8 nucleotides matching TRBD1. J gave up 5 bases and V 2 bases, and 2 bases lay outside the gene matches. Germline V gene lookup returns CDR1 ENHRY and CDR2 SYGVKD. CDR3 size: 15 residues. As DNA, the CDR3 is TGTGCCATCAGTGAGGTGGGACAGGATAATTCACCCCTCCACTTT. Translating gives CAISEVGQDNSPLHF.

This CDR3 reads CASSLEGTAMSTDTQYF. In DNA form, the CDR3 reads TGTGCCAGCAGCTTAGAAGGGACAGCCATGAGCACAGATACGCAGTATTTT. The chain has TRBV11-3 and TRBJ2-3; 7 nucleotides align to TRBD1. The J segment lost 0 bases and the V segment lost 0 bases, leaving 6 bases of the junction unmatched. This CDR3 spans 17 amino acids. CDR1 is SGHNT and CDR2 is YENEEA in the germline V gene.

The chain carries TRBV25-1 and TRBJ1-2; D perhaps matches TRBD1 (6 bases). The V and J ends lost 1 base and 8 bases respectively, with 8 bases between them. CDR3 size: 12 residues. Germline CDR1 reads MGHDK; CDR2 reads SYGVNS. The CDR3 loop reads CASSESGEGYTF. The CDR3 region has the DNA TGTGCCAGCAGTGAATCAGGGGAGGGCTACACCTTC.

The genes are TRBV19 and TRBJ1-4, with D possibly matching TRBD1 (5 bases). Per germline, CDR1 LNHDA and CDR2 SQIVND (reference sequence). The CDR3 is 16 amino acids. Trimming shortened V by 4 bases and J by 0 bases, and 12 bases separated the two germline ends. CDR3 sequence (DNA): TGTGCCAGTAGTACGCGACAGCCTGCAACTAATGAAAAACTGTTTTTT. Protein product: CASSTRQPATNEKLFF.

The CDR3 DNA reads TGTGCCAGCAGCCCAAGCTCAGGGCCGGAGTTAGGAAAACTGTTTTTT. This sequence encodes CASSPSSGPELGKLFF. The chain couples TRBV7-9 to TRBJ1-4; D may be TRBD1 (5 bases). The germline V gene has CDR1 SEHNR and CDR2 FQNEAQ (reference sequence). The CDR3 is 16 amino acids. Trimming stripped 5 bases from V and 10 bases from J, with 23 bases between. The full variable domain, completed using reference TRBV7-9 and TRBJ1-4, is DTGVSQNPRHKITKRGQNVTFRCDPISEHNRLYWYRQTLGQGPEFLTYFQNEAQLEKSRLLSDRFSAERPKGSFSTLEIQRTEQGDSAMYLCASSPSSGPELGKLFFGSGTQLSVL.